Below are 16 T cell receptor beta chains sequenced from a single sample in a study of blood T cell repertoires in COVID-19. Generated by immunoSEQ multiplex PCR, the TCRdb table keeps only in-frame clones and is missing some. In the table there are some 270,000 clones, 70% to 90% of which are singletons. Sequencing input: peripheral blood. Source of these receptors: a woman between 65 and 79 years old with acute or convalescent COVID-19.

This chain links TRBV5-6 with TRBJ2-3; D is perhaps TRBD2 (6 bases). This CDR3 is built from 16 residues. V was cut by 4 bases and J by 2 bases, with 17 bases left in between. Germline CDR1 reads SGHDT; CDR2 reads YYEEEE. CDR3 sequence (DNA): TGTGCCAGCAGCGATTCGGGACTCCCCCTCACAGATACGCAGTATTTT. Its protein is CASSDSGLPLTDTQYF.

This chain joins TRBV6-5 and TRBJ1-1, with TRBD1 identical over 7 bases. Trimming at V came to 8 bases and at J to 6 bases, leaving 12 bases not matched to a gene. In germline, CDR1 is MNHEY, CDR2 SVGAGI. The CDR3 contains 14 residues. The CDR3 coding sequence is TGTGCCAGCGCGGAGACAGGGATGCTCGCTGAAGCTTTCTTT. This translates into CASAETGMLAEAFF.

The chain is built from TRBV18 and TRBJ1-4, with a tentative D call TRBD1 (5 bases). This CDR3 has 17 residues. CDR1 is KGHSH, CDR2 LQKENI, per germline. V lost 4 bases, J lost 8 bases, and 23 bases lay in between. This CDR3 reads CASSLAHSAGSYEKLFF. In DNA form, the CDR3 reads TGTGCCAGCTCACTTGCTCATTCGGCAGGGTCTTACGAAAAACTGTTTTTT.

This clone was recorded a few times. V usage is TRBV25-1 and J usage is TRBJ2-3; TRBD1 is a possible D gene (8 bases). This CDR3 is built from 15 residues. CDR1 and CDR2 from the germline V gene are MGHDK and SYGVNS. Between the trimmed V and J ends, which lost 6 bases and 6 bases, there was a span of 19 bases. The chain's CDR3 is CASRVQGGVADTQYF. The CDR3 bases are TGTGCCAGCAGGGTACAGGGGGGGGTGGCCGATACGCAGTATTTT.

The chain is built from TRBV6-6 and TRBJ1-1; D unresolved. CDR1 and CDR2 from the germline V gene are MNHNY and SVGAGI (reference sequence). CDR3 length equals 11 residues. V was clipped by 2 bases and J by 10 bases, with 8 bases between them. CDR3 nucleotide sequence: TGTGCCAGCAGTTACAACCTAGCAGCTTTCTTT. Its protein product is CASSYNLAAFF.

The chain joins TRBV5-1 to TRBJ2-3; TRBD2 aligns across 12 bases. V lost 0 bases and J lost 4; bases outside the gene matches: 6. Per the germline V gene, CDR1 is SGHRS and CDR2 is YFSETQ. The CDR3 sequence is 17 residues long. DNA of the CDR3: TGCGCCAGCAGCTTGGGAGCTAGCGGGGGGGCGTCAGATACGCAGTATTTT. This codes for CASSLGASGGASDTQYF.

The chain is built from TRBV2 and TRBJ1-1; no clear D gene. This CDR3 region has 13 residues. The V gene lost 8 bases and the J gene lost 4 bases, with 14 bases spanning the gap. The V gene's germline CDR1 is SNHLY and CDR2 FYNNEI. CDR3 DNA sequence: TGTGCCAGCCTGGTCTCGTGGAGCACTGAAGCTTTCTTT. Its translation is CASLVSWSTEAFF.

The chain recombines TRBV2 with TRBJ1-1; a weak D match, TRBD1 (6 bases). The CDR3 loop spans 15 amino acids. V lost 6 bases and J 7 bases, leaving 21 bases between the germline ends. CDR1 and CDR2 (germline): SNHLY, FYNNEI. The DNA for the CDR3 is TGTGCCAGCAGCGGGCAGGGGCGCCTACCCGTTGAAGCTTTCTTT. Its translation is CASSGQGRLPVEAFF.

This chain uses TRBV2 with TRBJ2-2, with D tentatively TRBD1 (6 bases). The CDR3 totals 15 residues. CDR1 is SNHLY and CDR2 is FYNNEI in the germline V gene. Between the trimmed V and J ends, which lost 6 bases and 0 bases, there was a span of 11 bases. Here the CDR3 DNA reads TGTGCCAGCAGGTCACAGGGAGCGAACACCGGGGAGCTGTTTTTT. Translated: CASRSQGANTGELFF. Based on the CDR3 plus reference TRBV2 and TRBJ2-2, the full variable domain is EPEVTQTPSHQVTQMGQEVILRCVPISNHLYFYWYRQILGQKVEFLVSFYNNEISEKSEIFDDQFSVERPDGSNFTLKIRSTKLEDSAMYFCASRSQGANTGELFFGEGSRLTVL.

The chain couples TRBV7-2 to TRBJ2-2; weak D call: TRBD2 (6 bases). V shed 3 bases and J shed 4 bases, with 9 bases lying between them. This CDR3 has 14 residues. CDR1 SGHTA and CDR2 FQGNSA come from the germline V gene. The CDR3 region is CASSFSEGTGELFF. The CDR3 DNA sequence: TGTGCCAGCAGCTTCTCGGAGGGCACCGGGGAGCTGTTTTTT.

As concerns this clone: Germline is not matched at one junction end, which may reflect a read error. The rearrangement uses TRBV20-1 and TRBJ1-2; D remains ambiguous. This CDR3 spans 11 amino acids. Germline CDR1 and CDR2: DFQATT and SNEGSKA (reference sequence). CDR3 DNA: TGCAGTGTTAGACTAAGCTATGGCTACACCTTC. Protein product: CSVRLSYGYTF.

V is TRBV30 and J is TRBJ1-5; TRBD1 matches 8 bases. The junction had 4 bases not matched to a gene; V was cut back by 1 base and J by 2 bases. The CDR3 extends over 15 amino acids. The V gene's germline CDR1 is GTSNPN and CDR2 SVGIG (reference sequence). This CDR3 reads CAWSARDRRNQPQHF. The CDR3 DNA reads as TGTGCCTGGAGTGCCCGGGACAGGCGCAATCAGCCCCAGCATTTT.

J is TRBJ2-7 and V is TRBV3-1 (or the pseudogene TRBV3-2); 9 bases are shared with TRBD2. The CDR3 totals 16 residues. V shed 1 base, J shed 1 base, and the junction held 5 bases outside the gene matches. The germline V gene has CDR1 LGHDT and CDR2 YNNKEL (reference sequence). The CDR3 DNA is TGTGCCAGCAGCCAAGGGAGCGGGGGGCGTTCCTACGAGCAGTACTTC. Protein: CASSQGSGGRSYEQYF.

The chain carries TRBV7-2 and TRBJ1-2; D not resolved. The CDR3 totals 15 residues. Trimming left V 1 base short and J 4 bases short, with 13 bases between. Germline CDR1 SGHTA, CDR2 FQGNSA. CDR3: CASSLESGVGYGYTF. For the CDR3, the DNA is TGTGCCAGCAGCTTAGAAAGCGGGGTCGGCTATGGCTACACCTTC.

The chain is built from TRBV5-1 and TRBJ2-7; TRBD1 agrees at 8 bases. The ends lost 4 bases at V and 2 bases at J; junction bases unmatched: 5. The CDR3 sequence is 14 residues long. Germline-derived CDR1 and CDR2 are SGHRS and YFSETQ. CDR3 amino acids: CASSIRQGPYEQYF. The CDR3 DNA reads TGCGCCAGCAGCATTCGACAGGGGCCCTACGAGCAGTACTTC.

V is TRBV7-9 and J is TRBJ1-1, with TRBD1 matching over 7 bases. The CDR3 extends over 15 amino acids. Germline V lookup: CDR1 SEHNR, CDR2 FQNEAQ (reference sequence). Losses at the gene ends were 2 bases for V and 4 bases for J; bases not matched to a gene: 7. The CDR3 sequence is CASSLKGQGGTEAFF. The CDR3 region has the DNA TGTGCCAGCAGCTTAAAGGGGCAGGGGGGCACTGAAGCTTTCTTT.